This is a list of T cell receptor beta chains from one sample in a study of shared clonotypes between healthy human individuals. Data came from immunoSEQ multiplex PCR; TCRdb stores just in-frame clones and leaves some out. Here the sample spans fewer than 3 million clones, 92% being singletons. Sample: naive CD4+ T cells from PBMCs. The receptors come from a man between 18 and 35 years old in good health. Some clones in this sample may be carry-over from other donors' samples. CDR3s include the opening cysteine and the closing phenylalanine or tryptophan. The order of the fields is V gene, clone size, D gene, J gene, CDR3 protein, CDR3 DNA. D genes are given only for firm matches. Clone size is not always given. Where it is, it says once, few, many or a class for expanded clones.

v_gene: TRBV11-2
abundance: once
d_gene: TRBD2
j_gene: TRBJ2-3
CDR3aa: CASSPTSGTSDTQYF
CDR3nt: TGTGCCAGCAGCCCCACTAGCGGGACATCAGATACGCAGTATTTT

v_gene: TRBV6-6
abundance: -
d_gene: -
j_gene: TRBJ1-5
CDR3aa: CASSTPEDQPQHF
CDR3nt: TGTGCCAGCAGCACACCGGAAGATCAGCCCCAGCATTTT

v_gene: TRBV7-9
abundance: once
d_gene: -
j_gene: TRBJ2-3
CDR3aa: CASSLGGWEEISDTQYF
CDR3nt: TGTGCCAGCAGCTTAGGAGGTTGGGAAGAGATATCAGATACGCAGTATTTT

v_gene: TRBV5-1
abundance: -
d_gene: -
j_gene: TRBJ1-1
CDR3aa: CASSLVRMNTEAFF
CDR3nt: TGCGCCAGCAGCTTGGTCAGGATGAACACTGAAGCTTTCTTT

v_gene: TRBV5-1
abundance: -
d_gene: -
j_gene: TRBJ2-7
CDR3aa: CASSLVGGFSSYEQYF
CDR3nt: TGCGCCAGCAGCTTGGTCGGCGGGTTTAGCTCCTACGAGCAGTACTTC

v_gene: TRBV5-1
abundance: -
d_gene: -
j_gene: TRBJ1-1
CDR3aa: CASSATRWDTEAFF
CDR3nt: TGCGCCAGCAGCGCTACCAGGTGGGACACTGAAGCTTTCTTT

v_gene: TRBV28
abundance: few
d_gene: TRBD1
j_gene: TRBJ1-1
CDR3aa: CASSTPGQGYTEAFF
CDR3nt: TGTGCCAGCAGTACCCCGGGACAGGGTTACACTGAAGCTTTCTTT

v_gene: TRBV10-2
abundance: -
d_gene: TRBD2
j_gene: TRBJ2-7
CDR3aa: CASSPPTSSGNIYEQYF
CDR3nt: TGCGCCAGCAGCCCTCCGACTTCTAGCGGGAATATCTACGAGCAGTACTTC

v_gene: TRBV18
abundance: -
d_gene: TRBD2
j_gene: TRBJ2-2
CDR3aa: CASSRLPVSGSGDTGELFF
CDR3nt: TGTGCCAGCTCACGCTTGCCAGTGAGCGGGAGCGGGGACACCGGGGAGCTGTTTTTT

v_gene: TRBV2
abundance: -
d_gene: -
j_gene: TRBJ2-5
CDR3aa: CASSERQRETQYF
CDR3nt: TGTGCCAGCAGTGAAAGGCAGAGAGAGACCCAGTACTTC

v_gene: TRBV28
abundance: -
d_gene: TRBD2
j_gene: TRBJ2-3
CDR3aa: CASSFYQGGEGEWTDTQYF
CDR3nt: TGTGCCAGCAGTTTCTATCAGGGAGGGGAGGGAGAGTGGACAGATACGCAGTATTTT

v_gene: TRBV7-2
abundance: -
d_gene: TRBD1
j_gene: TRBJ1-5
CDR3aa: CASPRRGLRQPQHF
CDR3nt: TGTGCCAGCCCAAGGAGGGGGCTGCGCCAGCCCCAGCATTTT

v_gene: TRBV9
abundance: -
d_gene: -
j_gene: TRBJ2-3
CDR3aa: CASARGATDTQYF
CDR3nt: TGTGCCAGCGCAAGGGGAGCGACAGATACGCAGTATTTT

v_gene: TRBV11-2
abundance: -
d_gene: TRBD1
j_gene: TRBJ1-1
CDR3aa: CASSPTVTPGQGKTEAFF
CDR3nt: TGTGCCAGCAGCCCAACAGTTACTCCCGGACAGGGAAAGACTGAAGCTTTCTTT

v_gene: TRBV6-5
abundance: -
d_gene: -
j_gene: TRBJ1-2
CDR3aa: CASSYQFQGLYGYTF
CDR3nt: TGTGCCAGCAGTTACCAATTCCAGGGGCTCTATGGCTACACCTTC

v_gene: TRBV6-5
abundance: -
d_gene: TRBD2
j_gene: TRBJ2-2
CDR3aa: CASRLAGTGELFF
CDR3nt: TGTGCCAGCAGACTAGCGGGAACCGGGGAGCTGTTTTTT

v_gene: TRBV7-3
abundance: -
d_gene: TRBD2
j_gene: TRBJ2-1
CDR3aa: CASSLSGGSIGQTRYSYNEQFF
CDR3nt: TGTGCCAGCAGCTTAAGCGGCGGGAGCATCGGGCAGACTCGATACTCCTACAATGAGCAGTTCTTC

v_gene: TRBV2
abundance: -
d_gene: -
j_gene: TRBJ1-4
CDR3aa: CASAVSLSGIDEKLFF
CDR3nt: TGTGCCAGCGCAGTCTCTCTTTCGGGGATCGATGAAAAACTGTTTTTT

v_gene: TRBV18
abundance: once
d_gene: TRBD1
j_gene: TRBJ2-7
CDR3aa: CASSQDRRTYEQYF
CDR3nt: TGTGCCAGCTCACAGGACAGGCGAACCTACGAGCAGTACTTC

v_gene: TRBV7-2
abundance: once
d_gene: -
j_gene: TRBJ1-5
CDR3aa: CASSLDTGGGSYSNQPQHF
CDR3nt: TGTGCCAGCAGCTTAGATACGGGCGGTGGTAGTTATAGCAATCAGCCCCAGCATTTT